These T cell receptor beta chains were read from a single sample in a study of T cells after yellow fever vaccination. TCRdb itself ran the 5' RACE reads through MiXCR, one entry per CDR3 protein. Among around 340,000 distinct CDR3 sequences, 7.5% to 9% were seen once, and the ten largest hold approximately 18%. The sample here was PBMCs, taken on the day of the first yellow fever vaccination. The source is a man aged 18 to 29 who received the YFV17D yellow fever vaccine. Each CDR3 is given with its conserved first and last residue. D genes are given only for firm matches. Size is omitted from some rows. Given values are once, few, many or a class for expanded clones.

V: TRBV10-3; size: NA; J: TRBJ2-5; D: NA; CDR3: CAISETGRRGQTQYF; DNA: TGTGCCATCAGTGAGACAGGGAGAAGAGGACAGACCCAGTACTTC
V: TRBV12-3/TRBV12-4; size: few; J: TRBJ2-1; D: TRBD2; CDR3: CASSPQLAGGPNEQFF; DNA: TGTGCCAGCAGTCCCCAACTAGCGGGGGGCCCGAATGAGCAGTTCTTC
V: TRBV20-1; size: NA; J: TRBJ1-3; D: TRBD1; CDR3: CSAISPDRGNTIYF; DNA: TGCAGTGCTATTAGCCCGGACAGGGGGAACACCATATATTTT
V: TRBV5-1; size: few; J: TRBJ2-2; D: NA; CDR3: CASSLESTGELFF; DNA: TGCGCCAGCAGCTTGGAGAGTACCGGGGAGCTGTTTTTT
V: TRBV20-1; size: few; J: TRBJ2-3; D: TRBD2; CDR3: CSAERTSGQDTQYF; DNA: TGCAGTGCGGAAAGGACTAGCGGTCAGGATACGCAGTATTTT
V: TRBV6-1; size: few; J: TRBJ2-6; D: NA; CDR3: CASSGYSGANVLTF; DNA: TGTGCCAGCAGTGGGTACTCTGGGGCCAACGTCCTGACTTTC
V: TRBV3-1; size: NA; J: TRBJ1-2; D: TRBD1; CDR3: CASSQGTGSSYGYTF; DNA: TGTGCCAGCAGCCAGGGGACAGGGTCTAGCTATGGCTACACCTTC
V: TRBV6-5; size: few; J: TRBJ2-3; D: TRBD2; CDR3: CASSYSSSGGWADTQYF; DNA: TGTGCCAGCAGTTACTCGAGTAGCGGGGGTTGGGCAGATACGCAGTATTTT
V: TRBV23-1; size: few; J: TRBJ2-5; D: TRBD1; CDR3: CASSQSRQGDGETQYF; DNA: TGCGCCAGCAGTCAATCAAGACAGGGGGACGGGGAGACCCAGTACTTC
V: TRBV7-2; size: few; J: TRBJ1-1; D: TRBD1; CDR3: CASSLPHGRGLEAFF; DNA: TGTGCCAGCAGCCTACCCCACGGCAGGGGGCTTGAAGCTTTCTTT
V: TRBV18; size: few; J: TRBJ1-2; D: TRBD1; CDR3: CASSPRTGLNYGYTF; DNA: TGTGCCAGCTCACCTAGGACAGGGCTAAACTATGGCTACACCTTC
V: TRBV20-1; size: NA; J: TRBJ2-6; D: NA; CDR3: CSARGGSWSGANVLTF; DNA: TGCAGTGCCAGGGGGGGCAGTTGGTCTGGGGCCAACGTCCTGACTTTC
V: TRBV7-2; size: many; J: TRBJ1-4; D: NA; CDR3: CASSLNQWPSQEKLFF; DNA: TGTGCCAGCAGCTTAAATCAGTGGCCTTCCCAAGAAAAACTGTTTTTT
V: TRBV4-1; size: many; J: TRBJ1-5; D: NA; CDR3: CASSQEQFSNQPQHF; DNA: TGCGCCAGCAGCCAAGAACAGTTCAGCAATCAGCCCCAGCATTTT
V: TRBV7-9; size: NA; J: TRBJ1-6; D: NA; CDR3: CASSNSYNSPLHF; DNA: TGTGCCAGCAGTAACTCCTATAATTCACCCCTCCACTTT
V: TRBV4-3; size: many; J: TRBJ2-2; D: NA; CDR3: CASSQASRLRGGELFF; DNA: TGCGCCAGCAGCCAAGCATCCCGTCTGAGGGGCGGGGAGCTGTTTTTT
V: TRBV28; size: few; J: TRBJ2-6; D: NA; CDR3: CASSHDFLGTASAGANVLTF; DNA: TGTGCCAGCAGTCATGATTTTTTAGGGACGGCCTCAGCTGGGGCCAACGTCCTGACTTTC
V: TRBV11-2; size: NA; J: TRBJ1-4; D: NA; CDR3: CASTQVGPEKLFF; DNA: TGTGCCAGCACCCAGGTGGGGCCCGAAAAACTGTTTTTT
V: TRBV5-1; size: many; J: TRBJ2-1; D: NA; CDR3: CASSFVRDSYNEQFF; DNA: TGCGCCAGCAGCTTTGTGCGGGACTCCTACAATGAGCAGTTCTTC
V: TRBV7-2; size: few; J: TRBJ2-3; D: TRBD2; CDR3: CASSLQRGGSDTQYF; DNA: TGTGCCAGCAGTTTGCAGCGGGGGGGCTCAGATACGCAGTATTTT
V: TRBV20-1; size: few; J: TRBJ2-3; D: TRBD2; CDR3: CSAHSRASGGTDTQYF; DNA: TGCAGTGCACATTCCAGGGCTAGCGGGGGCACAGATACGCAGTATTTT
V: TRBV20-1; size: NA; J: TRBJ2-5; D: NA; CDR3: CSARAQETQYF; DNA: TGCAGTGCTAGAGCCCAAGAGACCCAGTACTTC
V: TRBV28; size: few; J: TRBJ1-6; D: NA; CDR3: CASSFRWPGAALHF; DNA: TGTGCCAGCAGTTTTCGTTGGCCGGGGGCCGCCCTCCACTTT
V: TRBV6-1; size: NA; J: TRBJ1-6; D: NA; CDR3: CASSVARLNSPLHF; DNA: TGTGCCAGCAGTGTAGCCAGATTAAATTCACCCCTCCACTTT
V: TRBV7-2; size: few; J: TRBJ2-3; D: NA; CDR3: CASSSRTVTDTQYF; DNA: TGTGCCAGCAGCTCCCGGACAGTCACAGATACGCAGTATTTT
V: TRBV28; size: NA; J: TRBJ2-3; D: NA; CDR3: CATAPGDRAPDTQYF; DNA: TGTGCCACAGCCCCAGGGGATCGTGCGCCAGATACGCAGTATTTT
V: TRBV7-2; size: NA; J: TRBJ2-7; D: NA; CDR3: CASSSDGTLDEQYF; DNA: TGTGCCAGCAGCTCTGACGGGACTCTAGACGAGCAGTACTTC
V: TRBV29-1; size: many; J: TRBJ1-1; D: NA; CDR3: CSGDDSLKAFF; DNA: TGCAGCGGTGACGACTCCCTGAAAGCTTTCTTT
V: TRBV7-9; size: few; J: TRBJ1-1; D: TRBD1; CDR3: CASSQLDRGWTEAFF; DNA: TGTGCCAGCAGCCAACTGGACAGGGGTTGGACTGAAGCTTTCTTT
V: TRBV4-3; size: NA; J: TRBJ1-6; D: TRBD1; CDR3: CASSQERWKQGGSPLHF; DNA: TGCGCCAGCAGCCAAGAAAGGTGGAAACAGGGGGGTTCACCCCTCCACTTT
V: TRBV4-1; size: few; J: TRBJ2-5; D: NA; CDR3: CASSQDRGEQETQYF; DNA: TGCGCCAGCAGCCAAGATCGCGGGGAGCAAGAGACCCAGTACTTC
V: TRBV7-8; size: NA; J: TRBJ2-5; D: NA; CDR3: CASGSGFQETQYF; DNA: TGTGCCAGCGGTAGCGGCTTTCAAGAGACCCAGTACTTC
V: TRBV12-3/TRBV12-4; size: many; J: TRBJ2-1; D: NA; CDR3: CASSQNEQFF; DNA: TGTGCCAGCAGTCAGAATGAGCAGTTCTTC
V: TRBV4-2; size: few; J: TRBJ2-7; D: NA; CDR3: CASSQDLGPYEQYF; DNA: TGTGCCAGCAGCCAAGATCTTGGGCCCTACGAGCAGTACTTC
V: TRBV12-3/TRBV12-4; size: few; J: TRBJ2-2; D: NA; CDR3: CASSDDTGELFF; DNA: TGTGCCAGCAGTGATGACACCGGGGAGCTGTTTTTT
V: TRBV28; size: few; J: TRBJ1-5; D: NA; CDR3: CASRPQGSNQPQHF; DNA: TGTGCCAGCAGACCTCAGGGCAGCAATCAGCCCCAGCATTTT
V: TRBV7-3; size: few; J: TRBJ1-6; D: TRBD1; CDR3: CASSQQGNNSPLHF; DNA: TGTGCCAGCAGCCAACAGGGGAATAATTCACCCCTCCACTTT
V: TRBV5-6; size: NA; J: TRBJ2-1; D: NA; CDR3: CAMSPGVDEQFF; DNA: TGTGCCATGAGCCCCGGGGTTGATGAGCAGTTCTTC
V: TRBV19; size: few; J: TRBJ2-5; D: NA; CDR3: CASSILSGLLDEETQYF; DNA: TGTGCCAGTAGTATCTTATCTGGACTGCTAGACGAAGAGACCCAGTACTTC
V: TRBV2; size: few; J: TRBJ1-4; D: NA; CDR3: CASRADGWGKLFF; DNA: TGTGCCAGCAGGGCAGACGGATGGGGAAAACTGTTTTTT
V: TRBV4-3; size: NA; J: TRBJ1-1; D: NA; CDR3: CATRVGEDTEAFF; DNA: TGCGCAACCCGGGTAGGGGAGGACACTGAAGCTTTCTTT
V: TRBV10-2; size: many; J: TRBJ2-3; D: NA; CDR3: CASGGLIGTDTQYF; DNA: TGCGCCAGCGGGGGACTGATTGGCACAGATACGCAGTATTTT
V: TRBV4-1; size: few; J: TRBJ1-1; D: NA; CDR3: CASSQTRGTEAFF; DNA: TGCGCCAGCAGCCAAACCCGGGGCACTGAAGCTTTCTTT
V: TRBV20-1; size: NA; J: TRBJ1-1; D: TRBD1; CDR3: CSARTGTGNTEAFF; DNA: TGCAGTGCTAGGACCGGGACAGGGAACACTGAAGCTTTCTTT
V: TRBV3-1; size: many; J: TRBJ2-1; D: NA; CDR3: CASSQGGANEQFF; DNA: TGTGCCAGCAGCCAGGGGGGGGCCAATGAGCAGTTCTTC
V: TRBV12-3/TRBV12-4; size: many; J: TRBJ2-1; D: NA; CDR3: CASSPSRVRGEQFF; DNA: TGTGCCAGCAGCCCTTCCAGGGTCAGAGGTGAGCAGTTCTTC
V: TRBV5-1; size: NA; J: TRBJ1-1; D: TRBD1; CDR3: CASSSTGGAFF; DNA: TGCGCCAGCAGCTCGACAGGGGGAGCTTTCTTT
V: TRBV19; size: few; J: TRBJ2-1; D: TRBD2; CDR3: CASSGGGPRRNEQFF; DNA: TGTGCCAGTAGTGGCGGGGGGCCTAGAAGGAATGAGCAGTTCTTC
V: TRBV29-1; size: few; J: TRBJ1-2; D: NA; CDR3: CSVEDSRGYGYTF; DNA: TGCAGCGTTGAAGATTCCCGGGGGTATGGCTACACCTTC
V: TRBV5-1; size: few; J: TRBJ2-5; D: NA; CDR3: CASSQREGTGETQYF; DNA: TGCGCCAGCAGCCAAAGGGAAGGGACGGGTGAGACCCAGTACTTC
V: TRBV10-3; size: NA; J: TRBJ1-1; D: TRBD1; CDR3: CAISLSGTGETEAFF; DNA: TGTGCCATCAGCCTATCCGGGACAGGCGAAACTGAAGCTTTCTTT
V: TRBV4-3; size: many; J: TRBJ2-3; D: TRBD2; CDR3: CASSGASGGSLTDTQYF; DNA: TGCGCCAGCAGCGGGGCTAGCGGGGGCTCCCTGACAGATACGCAGTATTTT
V: TRBV5-1; size: few; J: TRBJ1-2; D: NA; CDR3: CASSLSGRDYTF; DNA: TGCGCCAGCAGCTTGTCCGGTAGGGACTACACCTTC
V: TRBV5-1; size: many; J: TRBJ1-1; D: NA; CDR3: CASSLTEPAGSEAFF; DNA: TGCGCCAGCAGCCTGACCGAGCCGGCCGGGAGTGAAGCTTTCTTT
V: TRBV7-9; size: many; J: TRBJ1-2; D: NA; CDR3: CASSPSTEYGYTF; DNA: TGTGCCAGCAGCCCCTCTACAGAGTATGGCTACACCTTC
V: TRBV12-3/TRBV12-4; size: many; J: TRBJ2-2; D: NA; CDR3: CASRPWGGGNTGELFF; DNA: TGTGCCAGCAGGCCCTGGGGTGGGGGAAACACCGGGGAGCTGTTTTTT
V: TRBV5-1; size: NA; J: TRBJ2-5; D: TRBD1; CDR3: CASSFTGDVQETQYF; DNA: TGCGCCAGCAGCTTTACAGGGGACGTCCAAGAGACCCAGTACTTC
V: TRBV7-8; size: many; J: TRBJ2-3; D: TRBD2; CDR3: CASSFLLAGGADTQYF; DNA: TGTGCCAGCAGCTTTTTACTAGCGGGGGGCGCAGATACGCAGTATTTT
V: TRBV11-3; size: few; J: TRBJ2-2; D: NA; CDR3: CASSSPNGGELFF; DNA: TGTGCCAGCAGCTCCCCAAATGGTGGGGAGCTGTTTTTT